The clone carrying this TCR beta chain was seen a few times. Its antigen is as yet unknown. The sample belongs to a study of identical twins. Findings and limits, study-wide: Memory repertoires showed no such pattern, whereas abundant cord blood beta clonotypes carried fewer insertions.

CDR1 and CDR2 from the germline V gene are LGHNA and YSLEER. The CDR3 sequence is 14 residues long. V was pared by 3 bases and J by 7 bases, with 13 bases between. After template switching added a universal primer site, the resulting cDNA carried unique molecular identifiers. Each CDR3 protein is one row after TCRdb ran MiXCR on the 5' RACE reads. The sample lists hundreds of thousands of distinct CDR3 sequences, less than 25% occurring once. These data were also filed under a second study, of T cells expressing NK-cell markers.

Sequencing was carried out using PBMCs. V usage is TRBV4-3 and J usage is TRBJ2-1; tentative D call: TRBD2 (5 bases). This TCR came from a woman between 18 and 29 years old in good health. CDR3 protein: CASSQRLLENEQFF. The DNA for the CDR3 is TGCGCCAGCAGCCAGCGACTATTGGAAAATGAGCAGTTCTTC.